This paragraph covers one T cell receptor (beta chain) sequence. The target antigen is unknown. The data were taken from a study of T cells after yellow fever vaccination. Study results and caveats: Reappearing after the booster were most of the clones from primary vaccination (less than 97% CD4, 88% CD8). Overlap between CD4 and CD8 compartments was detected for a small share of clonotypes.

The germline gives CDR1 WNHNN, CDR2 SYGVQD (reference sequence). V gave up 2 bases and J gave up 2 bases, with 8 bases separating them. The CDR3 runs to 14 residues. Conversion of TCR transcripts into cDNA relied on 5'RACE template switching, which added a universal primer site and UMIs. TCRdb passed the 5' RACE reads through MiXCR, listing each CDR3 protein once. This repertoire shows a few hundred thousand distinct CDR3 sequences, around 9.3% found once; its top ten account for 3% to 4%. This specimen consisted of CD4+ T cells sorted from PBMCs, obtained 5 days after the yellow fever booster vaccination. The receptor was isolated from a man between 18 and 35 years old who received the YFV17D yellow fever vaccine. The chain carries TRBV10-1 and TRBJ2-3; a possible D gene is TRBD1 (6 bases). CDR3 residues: CASSEGGITDTQYF. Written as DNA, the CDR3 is TGCGCCAGCAGTGAGGGGGGCATCACAGATACGCAGTATTTT.